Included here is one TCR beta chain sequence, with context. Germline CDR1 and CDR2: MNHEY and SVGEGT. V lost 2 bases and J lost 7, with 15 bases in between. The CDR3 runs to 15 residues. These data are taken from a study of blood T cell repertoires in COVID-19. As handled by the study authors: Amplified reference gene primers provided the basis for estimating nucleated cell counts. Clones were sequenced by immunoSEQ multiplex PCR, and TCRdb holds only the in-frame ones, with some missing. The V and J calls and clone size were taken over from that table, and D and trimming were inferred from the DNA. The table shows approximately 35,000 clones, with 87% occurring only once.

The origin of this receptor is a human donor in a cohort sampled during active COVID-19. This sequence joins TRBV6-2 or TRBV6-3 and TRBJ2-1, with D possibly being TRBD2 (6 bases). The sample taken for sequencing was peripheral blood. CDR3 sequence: CASSYLYYGGNEQFF. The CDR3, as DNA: TGTGCCAGCAGTTACCTCTATTACGGGGGAAATGAGCAGTTCTTC.